The 15 T cell receptor beta chains listed next were all sequenced from one sample in a study of T cells in women clearing cervical HPV infection. The assay was immunoSEQ multiplex PCR, and TCRdb's table has in-frame clones only and misses some. The sample includes tens of thousands of clones. The sequenced sample consisted of blood buffy coat. Receptors were obtained from a woman aged 18 to 75 with a cervical HPV16 infection that either progressed to CIN3+ or cleared (not recorded which).

About this clone: The CDR3 end lies 3 residues beyond the end of the read and is filled in from the germline J gene. J is TRBJ1-1 and V is TRBV7-9; a possible D gene is TRBD1 (6 bases). The CDR3 runs to 15 residues. V lost 5 bases to trimming and J lost 3 bases, with 16 bases between them. CDR1 and CDR2 from the germline V gene are SEHNR and FQNEAQ (reference sequence). The covered CDR3 bases are TGTGCCAGCAGCGGTAACAGGGCTCGAGACACTGAA. It encodes CASSGNRARDTE. The CDR3, in full, reads CASSGNRARDTEAFF.

Regarding this clone: The read is 3 residues too short to cover the CDR3 end, so that end is filled in from the germline J gene. The chain joins TRBV7-9 to TRBJ1-2; D not resolved. Germline lookup yields CDR1 SEHNR and CDR2 FQNEAQ (reference sequence). This CDR3 is built from 14 residues. CDR3 bases read: TGTGCCACTACCGGGTCCTTAAGCTCCTACGGG. Translated, it gives CATTGSLSSYG. The entire CDR3 is CATTGSLSSYGYTF.

As to this clone: The read stops 3 residues short of the end of the CDR3; the missing end is completed from the germline J gene. This rearrangement joins TRBV6-2 or TRBV6-3 to TRBJ1-2, with a weak D call TRBD1 (5 bases). This CDR3 has 11 amino acids. CDR1 is MNHEY and CDR2 is SVGEGT in the germline V gene. The CDR3 loop reads CASSQTVDYTF. The sequenced part of the CDR3 DNA is TGTGCCAGCAGCCAGACAGTTGAC.

About this clone: The sequenced fragment ends 3 residues before the CDR3 boundary, so the rest is inferred from the germline J gene. The rearrangement links TRBV18 to TRBJ1-1; a weak D match, TRBD1 (6 bases). Germline V gene lookup returns CDR1 KGHSH and CDR2 LQKENI. The CDR3 is 13 residues long. CDR3 region: CASSPPPGETAFF. Incomplete CDR3 DNA: TGTGCCAGCTCACCCCCACCAGGGGAGACC.

As concerns this clone: The read falls 3 residues short of the CDR3 end, and the missing part is taken from the germline J gene. The chain joins TRBV2 to TRBJ2-1; the D gene is possibly TRBD1 (6 bases). This CDR3 is built from 14 residues. Trimming shortened V by 4 bases and J by 6 bases, and 13 bases separated the two germline ends. CDR1 SNHLY and CDR2 FYNNEI come from the germline V gene. This CDR3 is CASSVGQTINEQFF. The CDR3 DNA, read in part, is TGTGCCAGCAGTGTAGGACAGACAATCAATGAG. The variable domain in full, with the rest retrieved from reference TRBV2 and TRBJ2-1, is EPEVTQTPSHQVTQMGQEVILRCVPISNHLYFYWYRQILGQKVEFLVSFYNNEISEKSEIFDDQFSVERPDGSNFTLKIRSTKLEDSAMYFCASSVGQTINEQFFGPGTRLTVL.

CDR3 DNA, as far as it was read: TGCGCCAGCAGCCCCACTAGCGGGCATTCCTACGAG. Residues: CASSPTSGHSYE. The CDR3 in its entirety is CASSPTSGHSYEQYF. The V and J genes are TRBV5-1 and TRBJ2-7, with 9 bases matching TRBD2. The CDR3 is cut off 3 residues early in the read; its end comes from the germline J gene. The CDR3 is made up of 15 amino acids. Germline V gene lookup returns CDR1 SGHRS and CDR2 YFSETQ. With 4 bases clipped from V and 1 base from J, the junction kept 6 bases outside the gene matches.

As for this clone: The CDR3 end falls 3 residues outside the read, so it is completed with the germline J gene. V usage is TRBV2 and J usage is TRBJ2-1; the D gene is possibly TRBD2 (7 bases). The length of the CDR3 is 15 residues. The V and J ends lost 4 bases and 7 bases respectively, with 17 bases between them. The V gene's germline CDR1 is SNHLY and CDR2 FYNNEI. The CDR3 region is CASSAKGEGNNEQFF. CDR3 bases read: TGTGCCAGCAGTGCCAAGGGGGAGGGCAATAATGAG.

Details on this clone: The DNA ends 3 residues before the CDR3 does, and the rest of the CDR3 is filled in from the germline J gene. The chain links TRBV4-2 to TRBJ2-2, with TRBD2 matching 12 bases. The ends lost 7 bases at V and 5 bases at J; junction bases unmatched: 20. The CDR3 has 20 residues. Germline V CDR1 and CDR2: LGHNA, YNFKEQ. CDR3 sequence: CASTKEGASGGALRTGELFF. The sequenced CDR3 bases are TGTGCCAGCACCAAAGAAGGGGCTAGCGGGGGGGCTTTAAGGACCGGGGAG.

CDR3 DNA, as far as it was read: TGTGCCAGCAGCTTGGATGCGGGGTCCAGCACAGATACG. Its translation: CASSLDAGSSTDT. The whole CDR3 reads CASSLDAGSSTDTQYF. The rearrangement uses TRBV5-4 and TRBJ2-3; a weak D match, TRBD2 (6 bases). The sequenced fragment ends 3 residues before the CDR3 boundary, so the rest is inferred from the germline J gene. Germline CDR1 and CDR2: SGHNT and YYREEE (reference sequence). The ends were cut back, 0 bases at V and 0 bases at J, with 11 bases in the middle. The length of the CDR3 is 16 residues.

To note about this clone: The observed sequence ends 3 residues before the CDR3 terminus, with the missing tail filled in from the germline J gene. The chain uses TRBV2 and TRBJ1-1; D may be TRBD1 (5 bases). Germline V gives CDR1 SNHLY, CDR2 FYNNEI. There are 15 residues in the CDR3. The CDR3 bases that were read are TGTGCCAGCAGTGAATCGCCCAGGGTAGGGTCTAAA. Translated, it gives CASSESPRVGSK. The CDR3 in its entirety is CASSESPRVGSKAFF. Full variable domain (rest looked up from reference TRBV2 and TRBJ1-1): EPEVTQTPSHQVTQMGQEVILRCVPISNHLYFYWYRQILGQKVEFLVSFYNNEISEKSEIFDDQFSVERPDGSNFTLKIRSTKLEDSAMYFCASSESPRVGSKAFFGQGTRLTVV.

About this clone: The CDR3 end falls 3 residues outside the read, so it is completed with the germline J gene. This chain connects TRBV4-2 to TRBJ2-5; TRBD2 matches 8 bases. The CDR3 totals 15 residues. Germline-derived CDR1 and CDR2 are LGHNA and YNFKEQ. The J segment lost 1 base and the V segment lost 1 base, leaving 2 bases of the junction unmatched. The DNA read from the CDR3 is TGTGCCAGCAGCCAAGTAGCGGGGCTCCAAGAGACC. Translating it yields CASSQVAGLQET. The entire CDR3 sequence reads CASSQVAGLQETQYF.

On this clone itself: Its ends do not fully match the called genes, so a read error is possible. Read data end 3 residues before the CDR3 end; the end is taken from the germline J gene. V gene TRBV7-9 combines with J gene TRBJ2-7; 7 nucleotides agree with TRBD1. This CDR3 spans 12 amino acids. CDR1 and CDR2 from the germline V gene are SEHNR and FQNEAQ (reference sequence). The sequenced part of the CDR3 DNA is TGTTCCAGCAGCTCCCCAGGGGGCGAG. This sequence encodes CSSSSPGGE. The complete CDR3 sequence is CSSSSPGGEQYF.

To note about this clone: With the read ending 3 residues before the CDR3 end, the germline J gene is used to fill in that end. The rearrangement uses TRBV20-1 and TRBJ2-6; 7 bases align to TRBD1. Per the germline V gene, CDR1 is DFQATT and CDR2 is SNEGSKA (reference sequence). Losses at the gene ends were 6 bases for V and 2 bases for J; bases not matched to a gene: 19. The CDR3 runs to 19 residues. CDR3 bases read: TGCAGTGCATACCCGAGGTACAGGGGAGTTTTGGCTGGGGCCAACGTC. Translated, it gives CSAYPRYRGVLAGANV. The entire CDR3 sequence reads CSAYPRYRGVLAGANVLTF.

The CDR3 sequence: CASSTGGREHDYTF. Incomplete CDR3 DNA: TGTGCCAGCTCAACAGGGGGAAGGGAGCACGAC. The chain has TRBV18 and TRBJ1-2; 8 bases line up with TRBD1. From the germline J gene comes the end of the CDR3, since the read stops 3 residues before it. Germline V gene sequence: CDR1 KGHSH, CDR2 LQKENI. The CDR3 loop spans 14 amino acids.

Comments on this clone: The read is 3 residues too short to cover the CDR3 end, so that end is filled in from the germline J gene. The chain carries TRBV19 and TRBJ1-2, with D uncertain. The CDR3 spans 13 residues. Germline V gives CDR1 LNHDA, CDR2 SQIVND (reference sequence). CDR3 residues: CASSSSGVGDYTF. CDR3 DNA, as far as it was read: TGTGCCAGTTCTTCCAGCGGGGTCGGGGAC.